This T cell receptor beta chain came from a study of neoadjuvant anti-PD-1 for oral cavity cancer. The method was immunoSEQ multiplex PCR; TCRdb's version includes in-frame clones alone and lacks a portion of them. The sample contains roughly 7,800 clones, 67% of which appear only once. Indicated time point: after neoadjuvant nivolumab, at surgical resection. V lost 4 bases to trimming and J lost 3 bases; unmatched junction nucleotides: 9. The CDR3 has 16 residues. CDR1 is SGHNT and CDR2 is YYREEE in the germline V gene (reference sequence). This receptor was identified in a person between 40 and 85 years old with oral cavity squamous cell carcinoma. The sequencing here drew on PBMCs, taken after nivolumab (anti-PD-1) treatment. V and J are TRBV5-4 and TRBJ2-1; the match to TRBD1 covers 8 bases. CDR3: CASSKTGQGLYNEQFF. Here the CDR3 DNA reads TGTGCCAGCAGCAAGACTGGACAGGGACTCTACAATGAGCAGTTCTTC.